This TCR beta chain was captured in a study of blood T cell repertoires in COVID-19. As for the study in general: From the United States, Italy and Spain came samples of acute and convalescent COVID-19. Sources were T cells, B-cell-depleted T cells, or PBMCs; the material itself was cDNA or gDNA.

This clone is a singleton in its sample. This table comes from immunoSEQ multiplex PCR, and its TCRdb copy is limited to in-frame clones, with some not included. The sample has around 110,000 clones; just under 85% are singletons. CDR1 SGHDT and CDR2 YYEEEE come from the germline V gene. The CDR3 has 15 residues. V was cut by 4 bases and J by 4 bases, with 15 bases left in between. The receptor's source is a man aged 65 to 79 with active or convalescent COVID-19. Sample: peripheral blood. The V call is TRBV5-6, the J call TRBJ2-1, with a possible D match to TRBD2 (5 bases). The CDR3 sequence is CASSGTAGRYNEQFF. The CDR3 DNA reads TGTGCCAGCAGCGGCACGGCGGGTAGATACAATGAGCAGTTCTTC.